What follows is one TCR beta chain and its context. Method: immunoSEQ multiplex PCR; TCRdb's copy keeps in-frame clones and lacks some. In the table there are some 74,000 clones, 80% to 95% of which are singletons. The data derive from a study of Tregs in tolerant kidney transplant recipients. CD4+CD25+CD127- Tregs, CD4+CD25- non-Tregs, CD4 and CD8 cells were sorted. The CDR3 is 14 residues long. The germline V gene encodes CDR1 SGHRS and CDR2 YFSETQ. With 7 bases removed from V and 0 bases from J, the gap between germline ends came to 13 bases. The source was Tregs from blood, collected before the transplant. The receptor's source is a human donor who received a combined kidney and bone marrow transplant. The chain couples TRBV5-1 to TRBJ1-2; D not resolved. The CDR3 region is CASSGLGSNYGYTF. The CDR3 bases are TGCGCCAGCTCCGGTCTTGGATCTAACTATGGCTACACCTTC.